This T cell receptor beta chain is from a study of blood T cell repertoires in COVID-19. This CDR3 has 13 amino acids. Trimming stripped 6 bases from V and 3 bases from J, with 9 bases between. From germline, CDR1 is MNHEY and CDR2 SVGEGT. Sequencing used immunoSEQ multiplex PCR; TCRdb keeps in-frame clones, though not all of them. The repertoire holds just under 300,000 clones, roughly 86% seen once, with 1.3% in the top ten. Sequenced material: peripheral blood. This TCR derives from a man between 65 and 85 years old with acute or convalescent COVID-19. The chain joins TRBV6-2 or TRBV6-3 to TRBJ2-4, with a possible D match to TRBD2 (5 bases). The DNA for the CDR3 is TGTGCCAGCAGCAACGGAGGCAAAAACATTCAGTACTTC. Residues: CASSNGGKNIQYF.